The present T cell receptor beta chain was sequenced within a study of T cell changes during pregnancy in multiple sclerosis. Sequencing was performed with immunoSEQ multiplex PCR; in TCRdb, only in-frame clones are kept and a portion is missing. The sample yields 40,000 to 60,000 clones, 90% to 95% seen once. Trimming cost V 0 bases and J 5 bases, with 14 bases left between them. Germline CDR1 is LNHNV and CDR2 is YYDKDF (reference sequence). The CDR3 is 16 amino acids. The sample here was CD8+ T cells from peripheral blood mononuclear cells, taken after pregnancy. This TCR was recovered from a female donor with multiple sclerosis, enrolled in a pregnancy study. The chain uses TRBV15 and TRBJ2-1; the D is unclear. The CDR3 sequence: CATSRDIGLGNNEQFF. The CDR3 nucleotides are TGTGCCACCAGCAGAGACATTGGCCTGGGCAACAATGAGCAGTTCTTC.